The entry that follows covers one T cell receptor (beta chain) sequence. Its specificity is unknown. The data originate from a study of cytomegalovirus exposure and HLA in healthy donors. Overall study findings and caveats: Earlier analysis yielded a pattern in which most TCR beta V segments were productive about 90% or about 30% of the time.

Amplification used 60 Vbeta primers and 13 Jbeta primers. Using immunoSEQ multiplex PCR, the repertoire was profiled, and TCRdb retains in-frame clones only, with some absent. This table has 70,000 to 95,000 clones, around 81% appearing once. Trimming removed 7 bases from V and 0 bases from J, with 16 bases in between. This CDR3 has 16 amino acids. Germline CDR1 is LNHDA and CDR2 is SQIVND (reference sequence). This rearrangement joins TRBV19 to TRBJ2-1; no reliable D call. What was sequenced was PBMCs. The sequence derives from a man aged 18 to 35 in good health and CMV-seronegative. The CDR3 DNA is TGTGCCAGTAATTACGGGTCTCGTAGCTCCTACAATGAGCAGTTCTTC. It yields the protein CASNYGSRSSYNEQFF.